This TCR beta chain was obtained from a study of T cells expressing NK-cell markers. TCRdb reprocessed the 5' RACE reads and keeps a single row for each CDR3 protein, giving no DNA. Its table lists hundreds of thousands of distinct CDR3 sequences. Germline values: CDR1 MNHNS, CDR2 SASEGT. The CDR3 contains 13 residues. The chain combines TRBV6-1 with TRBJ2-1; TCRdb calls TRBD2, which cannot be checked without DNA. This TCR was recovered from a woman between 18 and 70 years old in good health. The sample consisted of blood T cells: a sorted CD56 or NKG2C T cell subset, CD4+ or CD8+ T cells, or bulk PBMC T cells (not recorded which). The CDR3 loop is CASENSGYNEQFF.